The 10 T cell receptor beta chains presented below share a single source sample, sequenced in a study of graft-versus-host responses after intestinal transplantation. These receptors' targets are unknown. Repertoires were generated with immunoSEQ multiplex PCR, while TCRdb's copy carries only in-frame clones and drops some. The sample holds 80,000 to 95,000 clones, 85% to 95% seen once. Here the sequenced sample was unstimulated CD8+ T cells sorted from spleen or lymph node cells, taken before intestinal transplant. The receptors derive from a human donor who received an intestinal transplant.

This rearrangement joins TRBV5-1 to TRBJ2-1, with 7 bases identical to TRBD2. CDR1 and CDR2 (germline): SGHRS, YFSETQ. The CDR3 is 15 residues long. The ends lost 0 bases at V and 3 bases at J; junction bases unmatched: 3. CDR3: CASSLEAGSYNEQFF. The CDR3 nucleotides read TGCGCCAGCAGCTTGGAAGCGGGGAGCTACAATGAGCAGTTCTTC.

This clone was seen just once. The V call is TRBV7-6, the J call TRBJ1-1; unclear D gene. CDR3 length equals 13 residues. The germline V gene encodes CDR1 SGHVS and CDR2 FNYEAQ. V lost 5 bases to trimming and J lost 2 bases, with 9 bases between them. The CDR3 loop is CASSAGDNTEAFF. CDR3 coding DNA: TGTGCCAGCAGCGCCGGGGATAACACTGAAGCTTTCTTT.

This clone was recorded a few times. This rearrangement joins TRBV2 to TRBJ2-7; 9 nucleotides agree with TRBD1. Germline V lookup: CDR1 SNHLY, CDR2 FYNNEI. The length of the CDR3 is 14 residues. V shed 5 bases and J 2 bases; nucleotides not matched to a gene: 4. This chain's CDR3 is CASSSRDRAYEQYF. The CDR3 DNA follows: TGTGCCAGCAGTTCCCGGGACAGGGCCTACGAGCAGTACTTC. Complete variable domain (other parts from reference TRBV2 and TRBJ2-7): EPEVTQTPSHQVTQMGQEVILRCVPISNHLYFYWYRQILGQKVEFLVSFYNNEISEKSEIFDDQFSVERPDGSNFTLKIRSTKLEDSAMYFCASSSRDRAYEQYFGPGTRLTVT.

This sequence joins TRBV18 and TRBJ2-5; TRBD2 agrees at 8 bases. Trimming removed 2 bases from V and 4 bases from J; junction bases left unmatched: 15. Looked up from germline, CDR1 is KGHSH and CDR2 is LQKENI. The length of the CDR3 is 18 residues. In DNA form, the CDR3 reads TGTGCCAGCTCACCAATCGAAACCTCGCGGGAGGTGGGAGAGACCCAGTACTTC. This sequence encodes CASSPIETSREVGETQYF.

This rearrangement joins TRBV11-2 to TRBJ2-5, with TRBD2 matching 9 bases. V was clipped by 2 bases and J by 4 bases; unmatched bases: 11. CDR1 is SGHAT and CDR2 is FQNNGV in the germline V gene. This CDR3 comprises 17 residues. The CDR3 loop reads CASSLSGASGDPETQYF. The CDR3 DNA is TGTGCCAGCAGCTTAAGCGGGGCTAGCGGGGACCCAGAGACCCAGTACTTC. Filled out from reference TRBV11-2 and TRBJ2-5, the complete variable domain reads EAGVAQSPRYKIIEKRQSVAFWCNPISGHATLYWYQQILGQGPKLLIQFQNNGVVDDSQLPKDRFSAERLKGVDSTLKIQPAKLEDSAVYLCASSLSGASGDPETQYFGPGTRLLVL.

V usage is TRBV5-1 and J usage is TRBJ2-4; 9 nucleotides line up with TRBD1. Per germline, CDR1 SGHRS and CDR2 YFSETQ. After removal of 2 bases from V and 2 bases from J, the junction contained 2 bases not matched to a gene. This CDR3 has 15 residues. The CDR3 loop reads CASSFGTGTKNIQYF. The DNA of the CDR3 is TGCGCCAGCAGCTTCGGGACAGGGACCAAAAACATTCAGTACTTC.

The chain is built from TRBV7-8 and TRBJ2-1; D is perhaps TRBD2 (6 bases). With 5 bases removed from V and 2 bases from J, the gap between germline ends came to 16 bases. The germline V gene encodes CDR1 SGHVS and CDR2 FQNEAQ. The CDR3 extends over 16 amino acids. This chain's CDR3 is CASSQLGGGTYNEQFF. The DNA for the CDR3 is TGTGCCAGCAGCCAGCTGGGGGGAGGCACCTACAATGAGCAGTTCTTC.

The chain has TRBV4-1 and TRBJ2-1, with 9 nucleotides matching TRBD1. This CDR3 contains 13 residues. V shed 4 bases, J shed 9 bases, and the junction held 4 bases outside the gene matches. Germline V gene data show CDR1 as MGHRA and CDR2 as YSYEKL. CDR3 sequence (DNA): TGCGCCAGCAGCCCCGGGACAGGGAGTGAGCAGTTCTTC. Translating gives CASSPGTGSEQFF.

The chain combines TRBV30 with TRBJ2-7; 9 bases fit TRBD1. Germline CDR1 is GTSNPN and CDR2 is SVGIG (reference sequence). CDR3 length: 12 amino acids. The J segment lost 1 base and the V segment lost 5 bases, leaving 0 bases of the junction unmatched. The CDR3: CAWGTGSYEQYF. CDR3 DNA: TGTGCCTGGGGGACAGGGTCCTACGAGCAGTACTTC.

The chain couples TRBV7-9 to TRBJ1-5; 8 bases match TRBD1. CDR1 SEHNR and CDR2 FQNEAQ come from the germline V gene (reference sequence). V shed 1 base, J shed 2 bases, and the junction held 7 bases outside the gene matches. The CDR3 length is 17 residues. The CDR3 sequence: CASSLVPGGMGNQPQHF. For the CDR3, the DNA is TGTGCCAGCAGCTTAGTTCCAGGGGGCATGGGCAATCAGCCCCAGCATTTT.